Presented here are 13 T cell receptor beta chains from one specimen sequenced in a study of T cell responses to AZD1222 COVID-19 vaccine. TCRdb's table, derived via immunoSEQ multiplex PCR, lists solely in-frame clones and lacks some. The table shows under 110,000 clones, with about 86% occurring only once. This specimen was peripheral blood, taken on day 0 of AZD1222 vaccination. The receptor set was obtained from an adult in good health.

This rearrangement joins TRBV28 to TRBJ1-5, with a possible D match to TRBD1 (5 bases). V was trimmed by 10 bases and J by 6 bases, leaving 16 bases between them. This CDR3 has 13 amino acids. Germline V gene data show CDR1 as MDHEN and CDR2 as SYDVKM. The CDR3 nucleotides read TGTGCCACCCAAGGGACGGTCACTCAGCCCCAGCATTTT. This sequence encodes CATQGTVTQPQHF.

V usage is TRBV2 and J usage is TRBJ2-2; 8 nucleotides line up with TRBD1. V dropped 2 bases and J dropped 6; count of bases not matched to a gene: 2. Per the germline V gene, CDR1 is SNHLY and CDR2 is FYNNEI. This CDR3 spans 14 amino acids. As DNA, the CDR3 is TGTGCCAGCAGTGAAAACAGGGGGTCCGGGGAGCTGTTTTTT. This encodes CASSENRGSGELFF.

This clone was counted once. The CDR3: CASSLVRGEQYF. The DNA of the CDR3 is TGTGCCAGCAGCTTAGTGAGGGGGGAGCAGTACTTC. The genes are TRBV7-8 and TRBJ2-7, with D perhaps TRBD1 (6 bases). The CDR3 spans 12 residues. Germline CDR1 is SGHVS and CDR2 is FQNEAQ. Trimming removed 1 base from V and 7 bases from J, with 8 bases in between.

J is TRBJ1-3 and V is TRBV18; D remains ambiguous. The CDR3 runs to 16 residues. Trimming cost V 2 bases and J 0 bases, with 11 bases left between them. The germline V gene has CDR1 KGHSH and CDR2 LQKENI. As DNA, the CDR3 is TGTGCCAGCTCACCAGGCGGGTTACGCTCTGGAAACACCATATATTTT. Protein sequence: CASSPGGLRSGNTIYF. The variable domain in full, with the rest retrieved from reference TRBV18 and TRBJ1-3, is NAGVMQNPRHLVRRRGQEARLRCSPMKGHSHVYWYRQLPEEGLKFMVYLQKENIIDESGMPKERFSAEFPKEGPSILRIQQVVRGDSAAYFCASSPGGLRSGNTIYFGEGSWLTVV.

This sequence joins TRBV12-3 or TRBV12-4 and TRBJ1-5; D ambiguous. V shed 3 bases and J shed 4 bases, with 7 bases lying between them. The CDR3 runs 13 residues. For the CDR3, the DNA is TGTGCCAGCAGTTTGGGCAGGAATCAGCCCCAGCATTTT. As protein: CASSLGRNQPQHF.

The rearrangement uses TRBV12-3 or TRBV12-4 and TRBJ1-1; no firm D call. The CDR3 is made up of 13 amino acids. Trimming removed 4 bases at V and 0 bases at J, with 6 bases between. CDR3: CASSYGMNTEAFF. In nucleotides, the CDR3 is TGTGCCAGCAGTTACGGTATGAACACTGAAGCTTTCTTT.

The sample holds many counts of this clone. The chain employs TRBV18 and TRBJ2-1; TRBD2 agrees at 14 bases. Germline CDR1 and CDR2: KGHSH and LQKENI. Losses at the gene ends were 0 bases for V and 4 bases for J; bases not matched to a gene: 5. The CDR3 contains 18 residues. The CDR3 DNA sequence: TGTGCCAGCTCACCACCGGGACTAGCGGGAGAGTCATACAATGAGCAGTTCTTC. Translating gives CASSPPGLAGESYNEQFF.

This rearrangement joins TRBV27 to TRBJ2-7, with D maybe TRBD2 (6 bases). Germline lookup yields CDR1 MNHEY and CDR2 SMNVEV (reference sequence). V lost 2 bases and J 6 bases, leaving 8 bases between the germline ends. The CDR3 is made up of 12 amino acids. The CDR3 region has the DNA TGTGCCAGCAGTTTACAGGGAGGCGAGCAGTACTTC. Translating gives CASSLQGGEQYF.

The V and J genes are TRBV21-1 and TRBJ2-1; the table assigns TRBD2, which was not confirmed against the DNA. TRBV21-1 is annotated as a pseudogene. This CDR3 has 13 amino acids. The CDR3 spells CASSGTSRREQFF. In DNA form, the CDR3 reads TGTGCCAGCAGCGGGACTAGCCGACGAGAGCAGTTCTTC.

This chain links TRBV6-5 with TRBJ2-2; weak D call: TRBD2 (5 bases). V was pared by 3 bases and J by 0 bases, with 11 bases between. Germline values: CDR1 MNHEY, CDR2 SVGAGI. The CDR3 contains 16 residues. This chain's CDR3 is CASSYRTGSNTGELFF. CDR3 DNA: TGTGCCAGCAGTTATCGGACTGGATCGAACACCGGGGAGCTGTTTTTT.

CDR3 loop: CATSDLRGGNTYNEQFF. CDR3 nucleotide sequence: TGTGCCACCAGTGATTTGCGGGGTGGGAATACCTACAATGAGCAGTTCTTC. The rearrangement links TRBV24-1 to TRBJ2-1, with a weak D call TRBD2 (5 bases). The CDR3 length is 17 residues. CDR1 and CDR2 (germline): KGHDR, SFDVKD. Trimming pared 0 bases from V and 2 bases from J, leaving 13 bases between.

The CDR3, as DNA: TGTGCCAGTAGTATCGGCGGGAGCTGGTACAATGAGCAGTTCTTC. Residues: CASSIGGSWYNEQFF. The rearrangement joins TRBV19 to TRBJ2-1; 7 bases line up with TRBD2. V gave up 3 bases and J gave up 4 bases; unmatched junction bases: 6. CDR1 and CDR2 (germline): LNHDA, SQIVND (reference sequence). CDR3 size: 15 residues.

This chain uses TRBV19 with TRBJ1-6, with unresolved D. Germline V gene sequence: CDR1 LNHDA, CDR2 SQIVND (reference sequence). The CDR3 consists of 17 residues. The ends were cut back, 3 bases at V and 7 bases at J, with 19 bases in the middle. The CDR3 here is CASSIGQEGSGNSPLHF. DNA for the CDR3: TGTGCCAGTAGTATTGGGCAGGAGGGATCAGGAAATTCACCCCTCCACTTT.